The rows below give T cell receptor beta chains drawn from one sample of a study of radiotherapy plus CTLA-4 blockade in lung cancer. Libraries were prepared by immunoSEQ multiplex PCR; TCRdb keeps only in-frame clonotypes and omits some of them. Of about 55,000 clones listed, roughly 79% are singletons. The starting material was peripheral blood, obtained from a patient treated with radiotherapy plus ipilimumab. These receptors were obtained from a human donor with non-small cell lung cancer whose response to radiotherapy plus ipilimumab could not be evaluated. The CDR3 runs from the conserved cysteine through the conserved F or W. Each record gives: V gene, D gene, clone size, J gene, CDR3 protein, CDR3 DNA. A D gene is named only where the DNA matches it firmly. Some rows mark clone size as missing; the rest say once, few, many or name a class of expanded clone.

TRBV2	.	.	TRBJ2-6	CASSSQGTGANVLTF	TGTGCCAGCAGTTCCCAGGGAACTGGGGCCAACGTCCTGACTTTC
TRBV19	.	.	TRBJ2-6	CASSILVRASGANVLTF	TGTGCCAGTAGTATCTTAGTCAGGGCCTCTGGGGCCAACGTCCTGACTTTC
TRBV19	.	.	TRBJ1-2	CASSIARLDYGYTF	TGTGCCAGTAGTATCGCCAGGTTGGACTATGGCTACACCTTC
TRBV5-6	.	few	TRBJ1-2	CASESGRRPYGYTF	TGTGCCAGCGAGAGCGGACGCAGGCCCTATGGCTACACCTTC
TRBV5-6	.	.	TRBJ2-5	CASSAGRWKETQYF	TGTGCCAGCAGCGCGGGACGCTGGAAAGAGACCCAGTACTTC
TRBV19	.	.	TRBJ2-1	CASRIRGRTHNEQFF	TGTGCCAGTAGGATCCGGGGGAGGACCCACAATGAGCAGTTCTTC
TRBV19	TRBD2	.	TRBJ2-1	CASSIGPGLAGDNEQFF	TGTGCCAGTAGTATAGGGCCGGGACTAGCGGGAGACAATGAGCAGTTCTTC
TRBV6-5	.	few	TRBJ1-1	CATGQPPGAEAFF	TGTGCCACTGGACAGCCCCCGGGCGCTGAAGCTTTCTTT
TRBV10-3	.	.	TRBJ2-1	CAIRLSPTEVFDEQFF	TGTGCCATCAGACTATCCCCGACGGAAGTTTTCGATGAGCAGTTCTTC
TRBV18	.	.	TRBJ2-1	CASSEGASYNEQFF	TGTGCCAGCTCGGAGGGGGCTAGCTACAATGAGCAGTTCTTC
TRBV29-1	.	.	TRBJ1-5	CSVVVGGNQPQHF	TGCAGCGTAGTGGTCGGGGGTAATCAGCCCCAGCATTTT
TRBV11-2	.	.	TRBJ2-7	CASSRDGGLNYEQYF	TGTGCCAGCAGTCGCGACGGGGGACTCAACTACGAGCAGTACTTC
TRBV29-1	.	.	TRBJ2-7	CSVARDSGGYEQYF	TGCAGCGTCGCGCGGGACAGTGGTGGCTACGAGCAGTACTTC
TRBV30	TRBD2	.	TRBJ2-2	CAWRPSGGNTGELFF	TGTGCCTGGAGACCTAGCGGGGGCAACACCGGGGAGCTGTTTTTT
TRBV5-1	.	.	TRBJ1-1	CASSLRGRGGEAFF	TGCGCCAGCAGCTTGCGTGGTCGGGGGGGTGAAGCTTTCTTT
TRBV6-5	TRBD2	few	TRBJ2-3	CASSYGRGGGTDTQYF	TGTGCCAGCAGTTATGGGAGGGGAGGAGGGACAGATACGCAGTATTTT
TRBV5-4	TRBD2	.	TRBJ2-3	CASSPSSSGGVTDTQYF	TGTGCCAGCAGCCCCTCTTCTAGCGGGGGGGTCACAGATACGCAGTATTTT
TRBV27	TRBD2	.	TRBJ2-5	CASSLSWTSGRTETQYF	TGTGCCAGCAGTTTATCTTGGACTAGCGGGAGAACAGAGACCCAGTACTTC
TRBV19	.	.	TRBJ1-1	CASSRFGPLNTEAFF	TGTGCCAGTAGTAGATTTGGCCCCTTGAACACTGAAGCTTTCTTT
TRBV15	TRBD2	.	TRBJ2-2	CATSRDGSGRVAGELFF	TGTGCCACCAGCAGAGATGGGAGCGGGAGAGTCGCCGGGGAGCTGTTTTTT
TRBV5-1	.	.	TRBJ2-7	CASSLEGVGYEQYF	TGCGCCAGCAGCTTGGAAGGGGTAGGGTACGAGCAGTACTTC
TRBV28	.	.	TRBJ2-7	CASTTGAPAYEQYF	TGTGCCAGCACGACAGGAGCCCCCGCCTACGAGCAGTACTTC
TRBV27	TRBD1	.	TRBJ2-3	CASSGTVGDTDTQYF	TGTGCCAGCAGCGGGACAGTCGGGGACACAGATACGCAGTATTTT
TRBV27	TRBD1	.	TRBJ1-2	CASSLKTGGYYGYTF	TGTGCCAGCAGTCTCAAGACAGGGGGGTACTATGGCTACACCTTC
TRBV9	TRBD1	.	TRBJ1-2	CASSTGDNYGYTF	TGTGCCAGCAGCACAGGGGACAACTATGGCTACACCTTC
TRBV7-9	.	many	TRBJ1-2	CASSRGLYVYTF	TGTGCCAGCAGCCGCGGGTTGTACGTCTACACCTTC